This T cell receptor beta chain was sequenced for a study of blood T cell repertoires in COVID-19. Study overall: Donors in the United States, Italy and Spain gave samples during acute or convalescent COVID-19. Sources were T cells, B-cell-depleted T cells, or PBMCs; the material itself was cDNA or gDNA.

Germline V CDR1 and CDR2: LGHNA, YNFKEQ. The CDR3 contains 17 residues. The V gene end was trimmed by 3 bases and the J gene end by 9 bases; junction bases not matched to a gene: 13. Per the study methods: Amplification of reference gene primers provided the estimated nucleated cell counts. The protocol was immunoSEQ multiplex PCR, while the TCRdb copy is restricted to in-frame clones and leaves out a portion. D and trimming come from the DNA, and the V and J calls and clone size come from that table. This repertoire shows more than 85,000 clones, roughly nine tenths found once; its top ten account for roughly 3.5%.

This receptor was taken from a woman aged 70 to 79 with acute or convalescent COVID-19. Sample: peripheral blood. The chain couples TRBV4-2 to TRBJ2-1, with TRBD2 matching over 11 bases. The CDR3 loop is CASSQSLSGGALAEQFF. The CDR3 DNA sequence: TGTGCCAGCAGCCAGTCCCTTAGCGGGGGGGCCTTGGCTGAGCAGTTCTTC.